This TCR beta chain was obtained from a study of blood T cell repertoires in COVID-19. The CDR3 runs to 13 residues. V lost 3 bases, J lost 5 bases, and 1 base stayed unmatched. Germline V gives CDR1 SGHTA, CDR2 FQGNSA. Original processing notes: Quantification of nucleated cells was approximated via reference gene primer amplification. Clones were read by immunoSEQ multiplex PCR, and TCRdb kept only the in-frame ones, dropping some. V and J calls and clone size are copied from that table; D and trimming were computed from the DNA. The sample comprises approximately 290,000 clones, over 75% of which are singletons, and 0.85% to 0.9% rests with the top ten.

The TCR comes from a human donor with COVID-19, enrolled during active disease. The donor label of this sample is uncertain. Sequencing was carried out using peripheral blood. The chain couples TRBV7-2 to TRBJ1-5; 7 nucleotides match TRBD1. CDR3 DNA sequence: TGTGCCAGCAGCTTTACAGGGGATCAGCCCCAGCATTTT. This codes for CASSFTGDQPQHF.